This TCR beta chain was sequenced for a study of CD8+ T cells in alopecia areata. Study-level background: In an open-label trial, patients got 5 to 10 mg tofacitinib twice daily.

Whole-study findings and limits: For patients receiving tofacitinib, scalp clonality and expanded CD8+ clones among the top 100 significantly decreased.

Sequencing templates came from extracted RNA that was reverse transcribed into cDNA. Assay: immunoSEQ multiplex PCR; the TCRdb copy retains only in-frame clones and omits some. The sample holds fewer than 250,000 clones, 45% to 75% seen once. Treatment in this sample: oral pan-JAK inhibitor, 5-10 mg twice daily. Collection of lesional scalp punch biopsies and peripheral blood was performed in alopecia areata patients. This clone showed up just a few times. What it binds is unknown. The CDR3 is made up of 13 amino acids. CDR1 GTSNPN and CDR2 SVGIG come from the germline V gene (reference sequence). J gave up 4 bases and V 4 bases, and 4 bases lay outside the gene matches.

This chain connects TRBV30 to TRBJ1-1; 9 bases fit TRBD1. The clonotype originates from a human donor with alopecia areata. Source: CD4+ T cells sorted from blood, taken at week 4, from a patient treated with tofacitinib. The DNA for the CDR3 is TGTGCCTGGAAGGGACAGGGAACCACTGAAGCTTTCTTT. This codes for CAWKGQGTTEAFF. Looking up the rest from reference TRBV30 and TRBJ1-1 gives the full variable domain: SQTIHQWPATLVQPVGSPLSLECTVEGTSNPNLYWYRQAAGRGLQLLFYSVGIGQISSEVPQNLSASRPQDRQFILSSKKLLLSDSGFYLCAWKGQGTTEAFFGQGTRLTVV.